The clone carrying this T cell receptor (beta chain) was picked up a small number of times. This CDR3 is built from 15 residues. Germline CDR1 is MNHEY and CDR2 is SVGAGI. Trimming cost V 5 bases and J 4 bases, with 14 bases left between them. These data originate in a study of blood T cell repertoires in COVID-19. Study information: The United States, Italy and Spain provided the acute and convalescent COVID-19 samples. Nucleic acid was either cDNA or gDNA, and it came from T cells, B-cell-depleted T cells, or PBMCs.

In the original processing: Reference gene primers were amplified, and this amplification served to estimate nucleated cell counts. Using immunoSEQ multiplex PCR, the repertoire was profiled, and TCRdb retains in-frame clones only, with some absent. V, J and clone size were drawn from that table, and D and trimming were deduced from the DNA. The repertoire includes about 180,000 clones, 70% to 90% of them detected once, and roughly 20% sits in the top ten. Material for sequencing was peripheral blood. The chain links TRBV6-5 to TRBJ1-4; D remains unclear. This receptor was taken from a man between 65 and 85 years old with active or convalescent COVID-19. The CDR3 protein is CASSPGGQFNEKLFF. The DNA for the CDR3 is TGTGCCAGCAGTCCCGGAGGGCAGTTTAATGAAAAACTGTTTTTT.